Below are 13 T cell receptor beta chains sequenced from a single sample in a study of CD8 T cells in Susac syndrome. Roughly 0.45 to 1 ug RNA was reverse transcribed with random hexamers. Via MiXCR, TCRdb re-called the immunoSEQ multiplex PCR reads, giving one row per CDR3 protein. The repertoire holds 150,000 to 200,000 distinct CDR3 sequences, less than 95% seen once, with approximately 0.1% in the top ten. Sequencing was done on a sample of CD4+ T cells from PBMCs. The source is a human donor in good health.

The gene calls are TRBV29-1 and TRBJ2-3; D is perhaps TRBD1 or TRBD2 (6 bases each). With 7 bases removed from V and 3 bases from J, the gap between germline ends came to 17 bases. Per the germline V gene, CDR1 is SQVTM and CDR2 is ANQGSEA. The CDR3 runs 14 residues. CDR3 region: CSAGRGEETDTQYF. The CDR3 DNA is TGCAGCGCCGGAAGGGGGGAGGAAACAGATACGCAGTATTTT.

The V call is TRBV20-1, the J call TRBJ2-5, with D hard to call. This CDR3 spans 12 amino acids. The germline CDR1 and CDR2 sequences are DFQATT and SNEGSKA (reference sequence). V dropped 1 base and J dropped 5 bases, with 8 bases sitting between them. CDR3 nucleotide sequence: TGCAGTGCTAGAGCGGAGAGCGAGACCCAGTACTTC. Translating it yields CSARAESETQYF.

The chain combines TRBV29-1 with TRBJ1-4, with D perhaps matching TRBD1 (5 bases). The germline V gene encodes CDR1 SQVTM and CDR2 ANQGSEA. The CDR3 length is 11 residues. Trimming stripped 6 bases from V and 14 bases from J, with 16 bases between. CDR3 protein: CSVLEARVLFF. CDR3 in DNA: TGCAGCGTCCTGGAGGCCAGGGTCCTGTTTTTT.

The chain is built from TRBV15 and TRBJ1-4; 8 bases are a match to TRBD1. Trimming took 5 bases from V and 8 from J; bases not matched to a gene: 10. The CDR3 length is 15 residues. Per germline, CDR1 LNHNV and CDR2 YYDKDF (reference sequence). For the CDR3, the DNA is TGTGCCACCAGCGCAGGACAGGGCCTGAGGGAAAAACTGTTTTTT. This codes for CATSAGQGLREKLFF.

The rearrangement links TRBV5-1 to TRBJ1-2; D might be TRBD1 (6 bases). With 2 bases removed from V and 4 bases from J, the gap between germline ends came to 9 bases. CDR1 SGHRS and CDR2 YFSETQ come from the germline V gene. The CDR3 extends over 13 amino acids. The CDR3 DNA follows: TGCGCCAGCAGCTTAGGGACACGCTATGGCTACACCTTC. It translates to CASSLGTRYGYTF.

The chain employs TRBV9 and TRBJ2-1; D gene ambiguous. The CDR3 extends over 13 amino acids. Trimming left V 0 bases short and J 6 bases short, with 7 bases between. Germline loops: CDR1 SGDLS, CDR2 YYNGEE. CDR3 in amino acids: CASSVASGNEQFF. In DNA form, the CDR3 reads TGTGCCAGCAGCGTAGCTAGTGGCAATGAGCAGTTCTTC.

This clonotype was found once. The chain has TRBV30 and TRBJ1-2, with D possibly TRBD1 on 5 matching bases. The CDR3 covers 16 residues. Per the germline V gene, CDR1 is GTSNPN and CDR2 is SVGIG (reference sequence). The ends were cut back, 5 bases at V and 4 bases at J, with 23 bases in the middle. The CDR3 DNA follows: TGTGCCTGGGAATCCCAGGGTCGCGGGTTTAGCTATGGCTACACCTTC. Translated, it gives CAWESQGRGFSYGYTF.

CDR3: CASVRRTLVHEQYF. Written as DNA, the CDR3 is TGTGCCAGCGTCCGGAGGACCCTGGTTCACGAGCAGTACTTC. The rearrangement joins TRBV27 to TRBJ2-7, with D maybe TRBD2 (5 bases). Germline V CDR1 and CDR2: MNHEY, SMNVEV (reference sequence). This CDR3 is built from 14 residues. Trimming took off 8 bases at V and 5 bases at J, with 19 bases between the two ends.

This sequence joins TRBV30 and TRBJ2-2, with TRBD1 identical over 7 bases. The CDR3 totals 15 residues. Per the germline V gene, CDR1 is GTSNPN and CDR2 is SVGIG (reference sequence). The V gene end was trimmed by 2 bases and the J gene end by 6 bases; junction bases not matched to a gene: 9. CDR3 sequence: CAWSPKSTGPGELFF. The CDR3, as DNA: TGTGCCTGGAGTCCCAAATCGACAGGGCCCGGGGAGCTGTTTTTT.

The chain joins TRBV23-1 to TRBJ1-2; possible D gene TRBD1, 5 bases. TRBV23-1 is an ORF, and what it does is uncertain. With 5 bases removed from V and 0 bases from J, the gap between germline ends came to 10 bases. The CDR3 covers 14 residues. As DNA, the CDR3 is TGCGCCAGCAGTGCCGGGACGACTAACTATGGCTACACCTTC. Translating gives CASSAGTTNYGYTF.

This chain joins TRBV20-1 and TRBJ2-3; no reliable D call. CDR1 and CDR2 from the germline V gene are DFQATT and SNEGSKA (reference sequence). This CDR3 spans 14 amino acids. Between the trimmed V and J ends, which lost 3 bases and 3 bases, there was a span of 13 bases. CDR3 bases: TGCAGTGCTAGGGTCGGCCATCCGACAGATACGCAGTATTTT. Amino acid sequence: CSARVGHPTDTQYF.

The chain carries TRBV6-6 and TRBJ2-7; no clear D. Trimming took 4 bases from V and 2 from J, leaving 9 bases between them. CDR3 size: 13 residues. CDR1 and CDR2 from the germline V gene are MNHNY and SVGAGI (reference sequence). This CDR3 is CASSSAATYEQYF. Here the CDR3 DNA reads TGTGCCAGCAGTTCTGCAGCAACCTACGAGCAGTACTTC.

This sequence joins TRBV29-1 and TRBJ2-2, with a possible D match to TRBD2 (6 bases). V dropped 6 bases and J dropped 7 bases, with 9 bases sitting between them. Per the germline V gene, CDR1 is SQVTM and CDR2 is ANQGSEA. The CDR3 runs 11 residues. The CDR3 DNA is TGCAGCGTAGAGACTAGCGGGGAGCTGTTTTTT. This gives the protein CSVETSGELFF.